A single sample gave rise to the 18 T cell receptor beta chains below, sequenced in a study of OX40 agonist ivuxolimab in advanced cancers. Profiled with immunoSEQ multiplex PCR; TCRdb holds only in-frame clones, not every one. The sample includes about 51,000 clones, around 84% seen only once; the top ten take 20% to 25%. Sequenced material: CD4+ or CD8+ T cells sorted from blood, taken in a trial of the OX40 agonist ivuxolimab. Source of these receptors: an adult with an advanced solid tumor such as melanoma, head and neck, liver or kidney cancer.

This clone was counted only a few times. V gene TRBV2 combines with J gene TRBJ2-7; the D is unclear. Germline-derived CDR1 and CDR2 are SNHLY and FYNNEI. This CDR3 has 10 amino acids. V dropped 3 bases and J dropped 6 bases, with 3 bases sitting between them. CDR3 coding DNA: TGTGCCAGCAGTGACACCGAGCAGTACTTC. Protein product: CASSDTEQYF.

This chain links TRBV5-1 with TRBJ1-5, with D uncertain. Trimming removed 0 bases at V and 7 bases at J, with 8 bases between. The germline CDR1 and CDR2 sequences are SGHRS and YFSETQ. The CDR3 is 13 amino acids. CDR3 residues: CASSLDWQQPQHF. In DNA, the CDR3 is TGCGCCAGCAGCTTGGATTGGCAACAGCCCCAGCATTTT.

The rearrangement links TRBV5-4 to TRBJ2-2; D is ambiguous. This CDR3 spans 13 amino acids. Per germline, CDR1 SGHNT and CDR2 YYREEE (reference sequence). V lost 4 bases and J lost 5, with 9 bases in between. This chain's CDR3 is CASSDGSTGELFF. The CDR3 DNA is TGTGCCAGCAGCGACGGGTCTACCGGGGAGCTGTTTTTT.

The chain joins TRBV29-1 to TRBJ1-2; D gene unclear. Trimming removed 7 bases from V and 0 bases from J, with 6 bases in between. The CDR3 runs 11 residues. The germline gives CDR1 SQVTM, CDR2 ANQGSEA. CDR3: CSGQANYGYTF. The CDR3 DNA is TGCAGCGGTCAGGCTAACTATGGCTACACCTTC.

This clone was recorded only once. The V gene is TRBV7-2, the J gene TRBJ2-1; D is perhaps TRBD1 (5 bases). CDR3 size: 16 residues. In germline, CDR1 is SGHTA, CDR2 FQGNSA. V lost 1 base, J lost 2 bases, and 12 bases lay in between. The CDR3 DNA reads TGTGCCAGCAGCTTAGGTCGTCAGGGCCCCTACAATGAGCAGTTCTTC. Translating gives CASSLGRQGPYNEQFF.

The rearrangement uses TRBV28 and TRBJ2-6; D is unclear. V was trimmed by 6 bases and J by 2 bases, leaving 5 bases between them. Germline CDR1 and CDR2: MDHEN and SYDVKM. The CDR3 length is 13 residues. The CDR3 here is CASRAPGANVLTF. The CDR3 DNA reads TGTGCCAGCAGGGCTCCTGGGGCCAACGTCCTGACTTTC.

By sample fraction, this clone is medium-sized. CDR3 nucleotides: TGCGCCAGCAGCCAAGATATCGAGCGGGGGGCCTACGAGCAGTACTTC. Residues: CASSQDIERGAYEQYF. The chain has TRBV4-3 and TRBJ2-7; 9 bases agree with TRBD2. Germline trimming cut 0 bases from V and 2 bases from J; bases unmatched to any gene: 5. CDR3 size: 16 residues. Germline assignment: CDR1 LGHNA and CDR2 YSLEER.

Sample share makes this clone medium-sized. V and J are TRBV4-1 and TRBJ2-7; TRBD2 aligns across 10 bases. The J segment lost 3 bases and the V segment lost 1 base, leaving 3 bases of the junction unmatched. From germline, CDR1 is MGHRA and CDR2 YSYEKL. The CDR3 has 15 amino acids. The CDR3 nucleotides read TGCGCCAGCAGCCAAGTGTCTAGCGGGAGCTACGAGCAGTACTTC. This encodes CASSQVSSGSYEQYF.

The chain combines TRBV6-4 with TRBJ2-1, with D perhaps being TRBD1 or TRBD2 (5 bases each). Germline CDR1 is MRHNA and CDR2 is SNTAGT. V shed 3 bases and J shed 5 bases, with 8 bases lying between them. The CDR3 runs to 13 residues. In nucleotides, the CDR3 is TGTGCCAGCAGTGAGGGGGAGAACAATGAGCAGTTCTTC. This encodes CASSEGENNEQFF.

The chain links TRBV2 to TRBJ1-5; possibly TRBD1 for D (6 bases). Germline CDR1 is SNHLY and CDR2 is FYNNEI. The CDR3 is made up of 15 amino acids. Trimming shortened V by 6 bases and J by 6 bases, and 18 bases separated the two germline ends. CDR3 in amino acids: CASREGWGALQPQHF. The CDR3 DNA is TGTGCCAGCAGGGAGGGGTGGGGGGCGCTTCAGCCCCAGCATTTT.

The chain has TRBV30 and TRBJ1-2; possible D gene TRBD1, 5 bases. Germline lookup yields CDR1 GTSNPN and CDR2 SVGIG (reference sequence). The CDR3 is made up of 14 amino acids. V gave up 4 bases and J gave up 4 bases, with 16 bases separating them. This CDR3 is CAWINTGTGYGYTF. The CDR3 bases are TGTGCCTGGATCAACACCGGGACGGGCTATGGCTACACCTTC.

This chain links TRBV28 with TRBJ1-6, with 9 bases that match TRBD1. The V gene's germline CDR1 is MDHEN and CDR2 SYDVKM. The CDR3 loop spans 15 amino acids. V was pared by 7 bases and J by 9 bases, with 10 bases of the junction left unmatched. The CDR3 DNA follows: TGTGCCAGCATAAATTCCGGGACAGGGAGTTCACCCCTCCACTTT. It translates to CASINSGTGSSPLHF.

The chain uses TRBV10-3 and TRBJ1-2, with D possibly matching TRBD1 (6 bases). Trimming left V 6 bases short and J 0 bases short, with 14 bases between. The CDR3 spans 15 residues. Germline CDR1 reads ENHRY; CDR2 reads SYGVKD. CDR3 sequence (DNA): TGTGCCATCAGCGACAGACAGGTTACTAACTATGGCTACACCTTC. The encoded protein is CAISDRQVTNYGYTF.

Written as DNA, the CDR3 is TGTGCCAGCAGCCGGGGGGGAAGCGCGCAGTATTTT. Translating it yields CASSRGGSAQYF. V and J are TRBV11-2 and TRBJ2-3; TRBD2 agrees at 8 bases. In germline, CDR1 is SGHAT, CDR2 FQNNGV. With 5 bases clipped from V and 10 bases from J, the junction kept 5 bases outside the gene matches. This CDR3 has 12 amino acids.

The chain joins TRBV5-4 to TRBJ2-7; TRBD1 agrees at 7 bases. The CDR3 has 15 amino acids. With V trimmed by 0 bases and J by 5 bases, 8 bases remained unmatched. Germline-derived CDR1 and CDR2 are SGHNT and YYREEE (reference sequence). CDR3: CASSLVGDSIDEQYF. Written as DNA, the CDR3 is TGTGCCAGCAGCTTGGTAGGGGACAGTATAGACGAGCAGTACTTC.

V and J are TRBV11-1 and TRBJ2-7, with a tentative D call TRBD1 (7 bases). Germline V gene data show CDR1 as SGHAT and CDR2 as FQDESV (reference sequence). V gave up 0 bases and J gave up 4 bases, with 16 bases separating them. There are 16 residues in the CDR3. The CDR3 nucleotides are TGTGCCAGCAGCTTAGCGACTTCCCCAGGGGGGTACGAGCAGTACTTC. Translation gives CASSLATSPGGYEQYF.

Within the sample, this clone is medium-sized. The chain has TRBV28 and TRBJ2-7; 8 nucleotides line up with TRBD2. V gave up 4 bases and J gave up 1 base; unmatched junction bases: 12. Per the germline V gene, CDR1 is MDHEN and CDR2 is SYDVKM. The CDR3 length is 17 residues. This CDR3 is CASSSYFLAGQSYEQYF. DNA for the CDR3: TGTGCCAGCAGTTCCTATTTCCTAGCGGGCCAATCCTACGAGCAGTACTTC.

V is TRBV9 and J is TRBJ2-2, with D uncertain. The CDR3 runs 17 residues. Per the germline V gene, CDR1 is SGDLS and CDR2 is YYNGEE. V was cut by 2 bases and J by 1 base, with 15 bases left in between. This chain's CDR3 is CASSVNIAYQNTGELFF. The CDR3 nucleotides read TGTGCCAGCAGCGTTAATATTGCGTATCAGAACACCGGGGAGCTGTTTTTT.